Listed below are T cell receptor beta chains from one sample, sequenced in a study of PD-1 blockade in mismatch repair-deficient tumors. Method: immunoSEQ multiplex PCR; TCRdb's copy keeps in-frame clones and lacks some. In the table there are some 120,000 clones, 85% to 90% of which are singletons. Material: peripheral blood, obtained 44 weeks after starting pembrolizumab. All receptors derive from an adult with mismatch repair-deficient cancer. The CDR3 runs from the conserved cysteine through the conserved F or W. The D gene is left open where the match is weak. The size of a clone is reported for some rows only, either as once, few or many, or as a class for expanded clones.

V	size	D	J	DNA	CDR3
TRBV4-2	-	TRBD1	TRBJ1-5	TGTGCCAGCAGCCAAGAGGACAGGGAGGTAGATCAGCCCCAGCATTTT	CASSQEDREVDQPQHF
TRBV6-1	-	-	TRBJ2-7	TGTGCCAGCAGTGAGCTAGCTTTGAGCTCCTACGAGCAGTACTTC	CASSELALSSYEQYF
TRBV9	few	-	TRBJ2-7	TGTGCCAGCAGCGTTGACGGTTCCTACGAGCAGTACTTC	CASSVDGSYEQYF
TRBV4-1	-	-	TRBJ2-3	TGCGCCAGCAGCCTCCTTGAGGGGAGCACAGATACGCAGTATTTT	CASSLLEGSTDTQYF
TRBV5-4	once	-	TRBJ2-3	TGTGCCAGCAGCTTGGGCAGGGGGGCAGATACGCAGTATTTT	CASSLGRGADTQYF
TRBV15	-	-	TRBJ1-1	TGTGCCACCAGCAGAGTTGAGGGGTTGAACACTGAAGCTTTCTTT	CATSRVEGLNTEAFF
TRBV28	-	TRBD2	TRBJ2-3	TGTGCCAGCAGTTTATTTCCCGGGGGTAGCGGGAGTGGTTCAGATACGCAGTATTTT	CASSLFPGGSGSGSDTQYF
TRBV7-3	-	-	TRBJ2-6	TGTGCCAGCAGCCCAAAGGGACGGGGAAGCTCTGGGGCCAACGTCCTGACTTTC	CASSPKGRGSSGANVLTF
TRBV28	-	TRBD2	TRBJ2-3	TGTGCCAGCAGTTTGGGGGGGGGACTAGCCCCTCGATGGCAGTATTTT	CASSLGGGLAPRWQYF
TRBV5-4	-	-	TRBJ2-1	TGTGCCAGCAGCTTGCGTGGTTCGGCGGAGCAGTTCTTC	CASSLRGSAEQFF
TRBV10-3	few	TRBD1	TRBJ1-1	TGTGCCATCAGTGAGATTAGGACAGGGGACACTGAAGCTTTCTTT	CAISEIRTGDTEAFF
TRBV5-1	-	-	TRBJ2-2	TGCGCCAGCAGCTTGGAGAGACCGGACACCGGGGAGCTGTTTTTT	CASSLERPDTGELFF
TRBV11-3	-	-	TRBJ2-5	TGTGCCAGCAGCTTAGATGGGGTTAGCGCGAAAGAGACCCAGTACTTC	CASSLDGVSAKETQYF
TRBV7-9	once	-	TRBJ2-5	TGTGCCAGCAGCAGGGACACCGCCCAAGAGACCCAGTACTTC	CASSRDTAQETQYF
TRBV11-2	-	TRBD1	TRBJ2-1	TGTGCCAGCAGCTTAGACGGGACAGGGTACAATGAGCAGTTCTTC	CASSLDGTGYNEQFF
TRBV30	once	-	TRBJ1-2	TGTGCCTGGAGACACGGGGGGGGCTACACCTTC	CAWRHGGGYTF
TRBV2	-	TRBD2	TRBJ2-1	TGTGCCAGCAGCGCCGCCCTAGCGGGAGGTTACAATGAGCAGTTCTTC	CASSAALAGGYNEQFF
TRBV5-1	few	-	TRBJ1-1	TGCGCCAGCAGCTTAGATAACAGGCTTGATTTT	CASSLDNRLDF
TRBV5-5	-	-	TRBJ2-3	TGTGCCAGCAGCTTGGCGCCCCAGGGTTTGGATACGCAGTATTTT	CASSLAPQGLDTQYF
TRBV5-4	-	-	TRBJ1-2	TGTGCCAGCAGCTTGGCCCGTGGTCTTAACTATGGCTACACCTTC	CASSLARGLNYGYTF
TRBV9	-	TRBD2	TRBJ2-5	TGTGCCAGCAGCGTAGAGGCGGGAGGGGCGGAGTACTTC	CASSVEAGGAEYF
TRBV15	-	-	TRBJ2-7	TGTGCCACCAGCAGGGGGGCAACCGAGGGCTACGAGCAGTACTTC	CATSRGATEGYEQYF
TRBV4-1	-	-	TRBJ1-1	TGCGCCAGCAGCCAAGCGCAGGCCATGAACACTGAAGCTTTCTTT	CASSQAQAMNTEAFF
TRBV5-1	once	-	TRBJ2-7	TGCGCCAGCAGCAGCACTAGAGGGGACTCCTACGAGCAGTACTTC	CASSSTRGDSYEQYF
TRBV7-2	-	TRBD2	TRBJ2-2	TGTGCCAGCAGCATACCGGGACTAGTGGTCACCGGGGAGCTGTTTTTT	CASSIPGLVVTGELFF
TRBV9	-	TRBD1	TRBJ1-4	TGTGCCAGCAGCGGGGGACAGGGTGGAGAAAAACTGTTTTTT	CASSGGQGGEKLFF
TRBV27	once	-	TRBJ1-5	TGTGCCAGCTCCCCCCTCGGGGACGAGGGACAGCCCCAGCATTTT	CASSPLGDEGQPQHF
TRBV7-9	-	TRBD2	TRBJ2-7	TGTGCCAGCAGCTTAGATCTAGCGGGAATGTCCTACGAGCAGTACTTC	CASSLDLAGMSYEQYF
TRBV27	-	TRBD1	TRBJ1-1	TGTGCCAGCAGTCCCTTCCAGGGGGCGGACACTGAAGCTTTCTTT	CASSPFQGADTEAFF
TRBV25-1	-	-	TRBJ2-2	TGTGCCAGCAGTGGGCATTGGGGCTGGGGCGGGGAGCTGTTTTTT	CASSGHWGWGGELFF
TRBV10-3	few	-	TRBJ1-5	TGTGCCATCAGGAGCGCAGGCCGACCAGATCAGCCCCAGCATTTT	CAIRSAGRPDQPQHF
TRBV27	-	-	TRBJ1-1	TGTGCCAGCAGTTTACGGGCAGGGTCGAACACTGAAGCTTTCTTT	CASSLRAGSNTEAFF
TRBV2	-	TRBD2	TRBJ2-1	TGTGCCAGCAGTGGTCCTAGCGGGGGGAGCTCCTACAATGAGCAGTTCTTC	CASSGPSGGSSYNEQFF
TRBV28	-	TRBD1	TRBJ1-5	TGTGCCAGCAGGGGGGACAGGCAGGGTAGCAATCAGCCCCAGCATTTT	CASRGDRQGSNQPQHF
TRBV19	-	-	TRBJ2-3	TGTGCCAGTAGTATAGATCTCGGCGGACATACGCAGTATTTT	CASSIDLGGHTQYF
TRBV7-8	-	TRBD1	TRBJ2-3	TGTGCCAGCAGCTTGGGAAGGACAGGGGCAGATACGCAGTATTTT	CASSLGRTGADTQYF
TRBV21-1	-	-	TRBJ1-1	TGTGCCAGCAGCCCGGGAGCGATGAACACTGAAGCTTTCTTT	CASSPGAMNTEAFF
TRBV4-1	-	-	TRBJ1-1	TGCGCCAGCAGCCAAGAACGTGATGAGAACACTGAAGCTTTCTTT	CASSQERDENTEAFF
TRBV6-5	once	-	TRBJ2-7	TGTGCCAGCAGTTACAAAGGGGGGCGCGAGCAGTACTTC	CASSYKGGREQYF
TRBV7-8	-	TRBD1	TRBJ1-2	TGTGCCAGCAGCCCCCGGGACAGGGTTCACTATGGCTACACCTTC	CASSPRDRVHYGYTF
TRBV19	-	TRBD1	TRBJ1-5	TGTGCCAGTACCGCAGGGGGCGGCAATCAGCCCCAGCATTTT	CASTAGGGNQPQHF
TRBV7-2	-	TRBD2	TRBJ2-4	TGTGCCAGCAGCTCTCCCGGGGGGGGCCCGGACATTCAGTACTTC	CASSSPGGGPDIQYF
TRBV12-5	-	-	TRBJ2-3	TGTGCTAGTGGTTTGGACCGTACAGATACGCAGTATTTT	CASGLDRTDTQYF
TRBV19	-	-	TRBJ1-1	TGTGCCAGTAGCCACAGGGTCGCTGAAGCTTTCTTT	CASSHRVAEAFF
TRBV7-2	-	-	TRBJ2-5	TGTGCCAGCAGCTTAGCGCGTTCCGGCAGGCTTGAGACCCAGTACTTC	CASSLARSGRLETQYF